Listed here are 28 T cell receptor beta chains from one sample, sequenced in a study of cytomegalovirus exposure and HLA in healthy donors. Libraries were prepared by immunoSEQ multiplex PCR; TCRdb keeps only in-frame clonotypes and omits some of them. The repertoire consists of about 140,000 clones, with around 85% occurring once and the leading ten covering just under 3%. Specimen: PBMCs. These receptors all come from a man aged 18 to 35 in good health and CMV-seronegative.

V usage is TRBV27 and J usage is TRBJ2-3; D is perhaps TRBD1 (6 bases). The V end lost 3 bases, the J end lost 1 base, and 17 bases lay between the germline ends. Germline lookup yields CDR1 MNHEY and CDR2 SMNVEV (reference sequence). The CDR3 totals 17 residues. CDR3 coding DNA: TGTGCCAGCAGTTTTATCCCTACAGGGTCGCGCACAGATACGCAGTATTTT. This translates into CASSFIPTGSRTDTQYF.

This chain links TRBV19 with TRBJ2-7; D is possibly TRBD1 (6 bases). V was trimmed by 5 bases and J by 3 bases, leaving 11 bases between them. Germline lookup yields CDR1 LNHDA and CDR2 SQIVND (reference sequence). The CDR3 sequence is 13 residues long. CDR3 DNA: TGTGCCAGTAGTTTGCGGACAGACTACGAGCAGTACTTC. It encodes CASSLRTDYEQYF.

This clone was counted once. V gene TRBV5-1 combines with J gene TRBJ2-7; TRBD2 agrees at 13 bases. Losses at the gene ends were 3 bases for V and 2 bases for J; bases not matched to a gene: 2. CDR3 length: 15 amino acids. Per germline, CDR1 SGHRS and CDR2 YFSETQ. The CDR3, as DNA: TGCGCCAGCAGCTCCGGGACTAGCGGGACCTACGAGCAGTACTTC. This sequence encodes CASSSGTSGTYEQYF. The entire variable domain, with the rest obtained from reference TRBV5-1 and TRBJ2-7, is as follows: KAGVTQTPRYLIKTRGQQVTLSCSPISGHRSVSWYQQTPGQGLQFLFEYFSETQRNKGNFPGRFSGRQFSNSRSEMNVSTLELGDSALYLCASSSGTSGTYEQYFGPGTRLTVT.

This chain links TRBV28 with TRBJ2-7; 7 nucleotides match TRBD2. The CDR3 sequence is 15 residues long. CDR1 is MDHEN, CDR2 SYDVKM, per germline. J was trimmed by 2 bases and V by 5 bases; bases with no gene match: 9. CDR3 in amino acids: CASSRTPRGTYEQYF. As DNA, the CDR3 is TGTGCCAGCAGTCGCACACCGCGGGGGACCTACGAGCAGTACTTC.

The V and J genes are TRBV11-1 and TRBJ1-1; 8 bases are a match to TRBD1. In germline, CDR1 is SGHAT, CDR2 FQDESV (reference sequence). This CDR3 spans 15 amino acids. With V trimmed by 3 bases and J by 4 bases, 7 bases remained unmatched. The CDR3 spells CASSFTTGALTEAFF. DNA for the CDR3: TGTGCCAGCAGCTTCACGACAGGGGCCCTCACTGAAGCTTTCTTT.

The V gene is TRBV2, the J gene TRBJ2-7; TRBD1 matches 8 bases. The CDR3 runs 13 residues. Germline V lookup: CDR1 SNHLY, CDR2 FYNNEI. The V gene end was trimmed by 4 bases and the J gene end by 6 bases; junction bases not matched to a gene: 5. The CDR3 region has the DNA TGTGCCAGCAGTGCCACAGGACAGGGCGAGCAGTACTTC. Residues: CASSATGQGEQYF.

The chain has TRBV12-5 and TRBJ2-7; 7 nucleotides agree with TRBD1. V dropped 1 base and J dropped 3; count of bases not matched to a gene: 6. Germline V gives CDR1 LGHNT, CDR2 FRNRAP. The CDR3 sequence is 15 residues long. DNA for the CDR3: TGTGCTAGTGGTTTGGGAACAGGGGCTTTCTACGAGCAGTACTTC. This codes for CASGLGTGAFYEQYF.

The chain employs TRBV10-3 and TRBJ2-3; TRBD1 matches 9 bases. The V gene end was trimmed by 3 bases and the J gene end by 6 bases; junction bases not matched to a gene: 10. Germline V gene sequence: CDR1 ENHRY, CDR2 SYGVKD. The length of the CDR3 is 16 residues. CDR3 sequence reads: CAISERGRTGEDTQYF. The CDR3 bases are TGTGCCATCAGTGAAAGGGGGCGGACAGGGGAGGATACGCAGTATTTT.

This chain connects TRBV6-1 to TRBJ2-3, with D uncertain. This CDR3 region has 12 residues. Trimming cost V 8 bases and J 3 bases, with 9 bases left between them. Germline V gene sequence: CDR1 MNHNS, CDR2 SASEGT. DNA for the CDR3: TGTGCCAGCGGCTTGAGGACAGATACGCAGTATTTT. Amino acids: CASGLRTDTQYF.

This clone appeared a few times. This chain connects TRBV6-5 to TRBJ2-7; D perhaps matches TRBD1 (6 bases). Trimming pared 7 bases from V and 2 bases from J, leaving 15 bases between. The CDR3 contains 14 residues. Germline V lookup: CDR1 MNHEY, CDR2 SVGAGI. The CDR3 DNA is TGTGCCAGCACAGGGGTTGACGTTGCCTACGAGCAGTACTTC. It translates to CASTGVDVAYEQYF.

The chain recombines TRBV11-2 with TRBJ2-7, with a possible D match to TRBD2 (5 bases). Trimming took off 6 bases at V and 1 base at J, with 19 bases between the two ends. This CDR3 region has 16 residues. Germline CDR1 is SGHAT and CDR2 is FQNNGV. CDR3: CASSLSFGGLSYEQYF. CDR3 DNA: TGTGCCAGCAGTTTGAGCTTTGGAGGACTTTCCTACGAGCAGTACTTC.

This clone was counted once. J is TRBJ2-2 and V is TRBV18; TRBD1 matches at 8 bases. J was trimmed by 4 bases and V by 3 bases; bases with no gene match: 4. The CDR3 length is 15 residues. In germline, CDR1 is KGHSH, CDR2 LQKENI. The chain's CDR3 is CASSPQGATTGELFF. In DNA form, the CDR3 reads TGTGCCAGCTCACCCCAGGGGGCTACCACCGGGGAGCTGTTTTTT.

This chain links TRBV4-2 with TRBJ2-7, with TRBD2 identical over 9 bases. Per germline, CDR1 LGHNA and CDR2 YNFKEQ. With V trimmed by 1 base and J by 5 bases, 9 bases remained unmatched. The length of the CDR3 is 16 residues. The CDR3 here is CASSQGVAAGGDEQYF. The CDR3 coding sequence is TGTGCCAGCAGCCAAGGGGTGGCGGCGGGGGGGGACGAGCAGTACTTC.

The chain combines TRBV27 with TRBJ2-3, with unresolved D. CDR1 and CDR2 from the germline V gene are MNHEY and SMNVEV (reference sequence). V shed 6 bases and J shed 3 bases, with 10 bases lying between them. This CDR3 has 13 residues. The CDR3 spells CASSPFFTDTQYF. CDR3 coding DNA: TGTGCCAGCAGCCCCTTCTTTACAGATACGCAGTATTTT.

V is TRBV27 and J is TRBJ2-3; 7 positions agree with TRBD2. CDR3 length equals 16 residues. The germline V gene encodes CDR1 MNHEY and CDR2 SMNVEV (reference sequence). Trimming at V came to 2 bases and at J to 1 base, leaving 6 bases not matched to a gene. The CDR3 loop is CASSLGGRVGTDTQYF. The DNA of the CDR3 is TGTGCCAGCAGTTTAGGAGGGAGGGTTGGCACAGATACGCAGTATTTT.

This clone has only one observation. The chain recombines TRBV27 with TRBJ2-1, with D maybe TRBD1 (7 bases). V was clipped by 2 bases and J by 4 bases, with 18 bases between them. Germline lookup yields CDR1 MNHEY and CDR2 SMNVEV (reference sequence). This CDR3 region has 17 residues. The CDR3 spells CASSLLNRGGGYNEQFF. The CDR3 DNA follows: TGTGCCAGCAGTTTACTGAACAGGGGAGGAGGATACAATGAGCAGTTCTTC.

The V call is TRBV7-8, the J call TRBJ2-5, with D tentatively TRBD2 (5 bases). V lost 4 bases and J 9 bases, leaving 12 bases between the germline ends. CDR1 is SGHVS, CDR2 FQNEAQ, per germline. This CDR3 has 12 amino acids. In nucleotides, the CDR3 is TGTGCCAGCAGCTACGGATGGGAGTCCCAGTACTTC. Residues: CASSYGWESQYF.

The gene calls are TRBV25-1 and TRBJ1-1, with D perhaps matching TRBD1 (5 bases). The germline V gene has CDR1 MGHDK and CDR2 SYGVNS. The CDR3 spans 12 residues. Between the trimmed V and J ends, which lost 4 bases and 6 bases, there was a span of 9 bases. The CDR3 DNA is TGTGCCAGCAGTGTTCAGGGCGCTGAAGCTTTCTTT. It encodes CASSVQGAEAFF.

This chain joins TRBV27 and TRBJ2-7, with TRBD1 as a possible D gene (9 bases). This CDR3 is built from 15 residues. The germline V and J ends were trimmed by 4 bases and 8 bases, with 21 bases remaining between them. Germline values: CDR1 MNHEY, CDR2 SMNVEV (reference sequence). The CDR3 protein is CASSSPGTGTRKQYF. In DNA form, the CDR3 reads TGTGCCAGCAGTTCCCCCGGGACAGGGACTAGAAAGCAGTACTTC.

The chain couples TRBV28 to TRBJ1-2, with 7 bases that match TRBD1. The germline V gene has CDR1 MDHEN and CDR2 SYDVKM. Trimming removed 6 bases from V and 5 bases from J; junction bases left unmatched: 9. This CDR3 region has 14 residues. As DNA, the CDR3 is TGTGCCAGCAGCCCTCTAGGACAGGTATATGGCTACACCTTC. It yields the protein CASSPLGQVYGYTF.

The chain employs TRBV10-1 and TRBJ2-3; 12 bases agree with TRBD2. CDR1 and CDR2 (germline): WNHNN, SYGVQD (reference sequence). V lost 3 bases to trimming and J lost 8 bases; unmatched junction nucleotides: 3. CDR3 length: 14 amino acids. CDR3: CASSDASGRGTQYF. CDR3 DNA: TGCGCCAGCAGTGACGCTAGCGGGAGGGGTACGCAGTATTTT.

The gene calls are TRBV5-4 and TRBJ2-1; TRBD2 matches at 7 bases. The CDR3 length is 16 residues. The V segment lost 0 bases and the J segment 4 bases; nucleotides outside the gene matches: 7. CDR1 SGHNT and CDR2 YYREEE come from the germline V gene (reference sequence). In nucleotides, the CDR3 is TGTGCCAGCAGCTTGGGGCTAGCGGAGCCTTACAATGAGCAGTTCTTC. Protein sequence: CASSLGLAEPYNEQFF.

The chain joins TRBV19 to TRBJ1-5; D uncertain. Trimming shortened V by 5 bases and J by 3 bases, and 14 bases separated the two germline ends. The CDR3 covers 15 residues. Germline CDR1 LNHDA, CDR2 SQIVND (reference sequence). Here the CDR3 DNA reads TGTGCCAGTAGTGGCGGCCAGTCATACAATCAGCCCCAGCATTTT. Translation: CASSGGQSYNQPQHF.

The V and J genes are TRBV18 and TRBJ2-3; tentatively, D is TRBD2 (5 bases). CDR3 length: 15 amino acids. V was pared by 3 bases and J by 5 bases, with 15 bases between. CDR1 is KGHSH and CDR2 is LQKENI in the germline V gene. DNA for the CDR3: TGTGCCAGCTCACCTCACGAACACGGAGGAGATACGCAGTATTTT. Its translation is CASSPHEHGGDTQYF.

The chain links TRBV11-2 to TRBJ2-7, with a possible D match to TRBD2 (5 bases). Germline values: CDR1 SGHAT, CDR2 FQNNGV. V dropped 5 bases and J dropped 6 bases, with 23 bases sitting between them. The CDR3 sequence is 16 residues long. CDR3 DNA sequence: TGTGCCAGCAGCCCCCGGAGCGGAATTGAGATGGGCGAGCAGTACTTC. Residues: CASSPRSGIEMGEQYF.

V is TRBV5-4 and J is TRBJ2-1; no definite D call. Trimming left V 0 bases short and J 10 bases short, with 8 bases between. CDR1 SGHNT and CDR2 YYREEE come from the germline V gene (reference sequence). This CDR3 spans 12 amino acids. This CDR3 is CASSLDTGEQFF. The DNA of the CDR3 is TGTGCCAGCAGCTTGGATACCGGGGAGCAGTTCTTC.

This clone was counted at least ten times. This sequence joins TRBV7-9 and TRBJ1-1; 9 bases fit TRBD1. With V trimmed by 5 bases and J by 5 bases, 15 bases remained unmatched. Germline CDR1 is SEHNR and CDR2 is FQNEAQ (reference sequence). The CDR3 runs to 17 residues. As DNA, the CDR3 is TGTGCCAGCAGCCCGCTTGGGACAGGGATCTTTGAAACTGAAGCTTTCTTT. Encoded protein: CASSPLGTGIFETEAFF.

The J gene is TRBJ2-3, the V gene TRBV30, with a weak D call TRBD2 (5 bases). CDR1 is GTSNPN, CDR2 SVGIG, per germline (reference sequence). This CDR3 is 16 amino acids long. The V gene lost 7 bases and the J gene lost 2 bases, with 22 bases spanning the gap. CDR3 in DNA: TGTGCCTCAGGAGGTAGGAACGCGAGGTACACAGATACGCAGTATTTT. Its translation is CASGGRNARYTDTQYF.